The next 9 T cell receptor beta chains were all read from a single sample in a study of cytomegalovirus exposure and HLA in healthy donors. 13 Jbeta primers and 60 Vbeta primers were used for the PCR. The data were produced by immunoSEQ multiplex PCR, yet TCRdb's version contains in-frame clones alone and is incomplete. The sample carries 80,000 to 100,000 clones, about 81% recorded once. Sequencing was done on a sample of PBMCs. These receptors came from a man in his forties in good health and CMV-seronegative.

The J gene is TRBJ2-5, the V gene TRBV7-2, with D maybe TRBD2 (5 bases). Germline CDR1 reads SGHTA; CDR2 reads FQGNSA. The V gene lost 3 bases and the J gene lost 1 base, with 9 bases spanning the gap. The CDR3 spans 14 residues. CDR3 sequence: CASSFFGLQETQYF. In nucleotides, the CDR3 is TGTGCCAGCAGCTTCTTCGGACTCCAAGAGACCCAGTACTTC.

The chain is built from TRBV7-8 and TRBJ1-1; D possibly corresponds to TRBD1 (6 bases). The CDR3 length is 14 residues. Germline CDR1 is SGHVS and CDR2 is FQNEAQ. Trimming shortened V by 5 bases and J by 4 bases, and 14 bases separated the two germline ends. The CDR3 DNA is TGTGCCAGCAGCGCAGGACAGTGGGGCACTGAAGCTTTCTTT. Its protein product is CASSAGQWGTEAFF.

This clone was detected a few times. The rearrangement links TRBV2 to TRBJ2-1, with 10 positions matching TRBD1. The CDR3 runs to 14 residues. The V and J ends lost 7 bases and 4 bases, in that order; junction bases with no gene match: 4. From germline, CDR1 is SNHLY and CDR2 FYNNEI. Here the CDR3 DNA reads TGTGCCAGCAACCGGGACAGGGGATACAATGAGCAGTTCTTC. It specifies CASNRDRGYNEQFF.

V gene TRBV27 combines with J gene TRBJ1-1; 7 bases are shared with TRBD1. In germline, CDR1 is MNHEY, CDR2 SMNVEV (reference sequence). The V gene end was trimmed by 4 bases and the J gene end by 7 bases; junction bases not matched to a gene: 6. The CDR3 totals 13 residues. The CDR3 DNA reads as TGTGCCAGCAGTTCATTTAGACAGGGTGAAGCTTTCTTT. This codes for CASSSFRQGEAFF.

This clone was detected only a few times. The V call is TRBV4-1, the J call TRBJ2-7; the D is unclear. The CDR3 is 14 residues long. CDR1 and CDR2 from the germline V gene are MGHRA and YSYEKL. The V end lost 1 base, the J end lost 0 bases, and 7 bases lay between the germline ends. The CDR3 sequence: CASSQVGHSYEQYF. The CDR3 DNA reads TGCGCCAGCAGCCAAGTTGGCCACTCCTACGAGCAGTACTTC.

V gene TRBV5-4 combines with J gene TRBJ2-5, with 7 positions matching TRBD1. Germline V CDR1 and CDR2: SGHNT, YYREEE (reference sequence). The junction had 10 bases not matched to a gene; V was cut back by 4 bases and J by 13 bases. CDR3 size: 12 residues. CDR3 sequence: CASSRSDRDPYF. CDR3 DNA sequence: TGTGCCAGCAGCCGAAGCGACAGGGACCCGTACTTC.

The chain links TRBV13 to TRBJ1-2, with D uncertain. Trimming removed 4 bases from V and 2 bases from J, with 11 bases in between. Per germline, CDR1 PRHDT and CDR2 FYEKMQ (reference sequence). This CDR3 is 14 amino acids long. CDR3 sequence reads: CASSSSSGNYGYTF. As DNA, the CDR3 is TGTGCCAGCAGCTCCTCGAGCGGAAACTATGGCTACACCTTC.

The V call is TRBV7-9, the J call TRBJ1-4; possibly TRBD1 for D (5 bases). Germline CDR1 and CDR2: SEHNR and FQNEAQ (reference sequence). Trimming removed 1 base from V and 8 bases from J, with 17 bases in between. The CDR3 has 16 amino acids. DNA of the CDR3: TGTGCCAGCAGCTTAGGGGACGGGGGGTTTGGCGAAAAACTGTTTTTT. Translating gives CASSLGDGGFGEKLFF.

The CDR3 DNA reads as TGTGCCAGCAGTCCGGACATCACAGATACGCAGTATTTT. This translates into CASSPDITDTQYF. The chain combines TRBV7-9 with TRBJ2-3, with D possibly being TRBD1 (5 bases). CDR1 is SEHNR, CDR2 FQNEAQ, per germline (reference sequence). V lost 6 bases, J lost 2 bases, and 9 bases lay in between. This CDR3 is built from 13 residues.